This T cell receptor beta chain was retrieved from a study of shared clonotypes between healthy human individuals. Using immunoSEQ multiplex PCR, the repertoire was profiled, and TCRdb retains in-frame clones only, with some absent. The data show over a million clones, 78% seen once. Trimming pared 4 bases from V and 4 bases from J, leaving 11 bases between. CDR1 and CDR2 from the germline V gene are SGHDN and FVKESK. The CDR3 totals 13 residues. CD4+ cells were split into CD45RA+ naive and CD45RA-negative memory subsets. The TCR comes from a man aged 18 to 30 in good health. Some clones in this sample may be carry-over from other donors' samples. The specimen was memory CD4+ T cells from PBMCs. Subset noted: CD45RA-negative fraction. This chain links TRBV14 with TRBJ2-7; D call uncertain. The CDR3 protein is CASSRASSYEQYF. Written as DNA, the CDR3 is TGTGCCAGCAGCCGCGCCAGCAGTTACGAGCAGTACTTC.